A selection of T cell receptor beta chains follows, all from one sample in a study of T-cell reconstitution after alpha-beta-depleted transplantation in children. TCRdb used MiXCR to reprocess the PCR reads, holding one entry per CDR3 protein. Counted here are about 500,000 distinct CDR3 sequences, about an eighth occurring once; the ten biggest clones make up approximately 15%. The sample consisted of PBMCs, mostly from graft donor cells, taken 180 days after TCRalphabeta/CD19-depleted stem cell transplant. The receptors here all came from a female patient aged 2-15 years who had a stem cell transplant for aplastic anemia, so the T cells may come from the graft donor. Both conserved end residues are part of each CDR3. The D gene is left open where the match is weak. Clone size is shown for a subset of rows, as once, few, many or a class of expanded clone.

NA | TRBD1 | 14 | TRBJ1-5 | TRBV6-5 | TGTGCCAGCAGGACCGACAGGGATGGTCAGCCCCAGCATTTT | CASRTDRDGQPQHF
NA | TRBD1 | 13 | TRBJ1-3 | TRBV29-1 | TGCAGCGCCGCCGGGACAGCCATAAACACCATATATTTT | CSAAGTAINTIYF
many | TRBD1 | 17 | TRBJ2-2 | TRBV3-1 | TGTGCCAGCAGCGTCTACCGGGACAGGGGGTCCACCGGGGAGCTGTTTTTT | CASSVYRDRGSTGELFF
NA | NA | 13 | TRBJ2-1 | TRBV28 | TGTGCCAGCAGGGACTCCCGGGTACGGGAGCAGTTCTTC | CASRDSRVREQFF
many | NA | 15 | TRBJ2-3 | TRBV20-1 | TGCAGTGCTAGCCTGGGAGGATGGGTCACAGATACGCAGTATTTT | CSASLGGWVTDTQYF
few | TRBD2 | 18 | TRBJ2-3 | TRBV5-1 | TGCGCCAGCAGCCCGCTTGCGGCTAGCGGGAGGGCCCCGGATACGCAGTATTTT | CASSPLAASGRAPDTQYF
NA | TRBD2 | 20 | TRBJ2-1 | TRBV7-6 | TGTGCCAGCAGCTTCGACCTTCCGAGCGGGACTAGCGGACTTGGGAATGAGCAGTTCTTC | CASSFDLPSGTSGLGNEQFF
many | NA | 15 | TRBJ2-3 | TRBV27 | TGTGCCAGCAGTAGGGGGTTAGCGGGCACAGATACGCAGTATTTT | CASSRGLAGTDTQYF
NA | TRBD2 | 16 | TRBJ2-2 | TRBV5-1 | TGCGCCAGCAGCCACCGACTAGCGGGAGACACCGGGGAGCTGTTTTTT | CASSHRLAGDTGELFF
many | NA | 14 | TRBJ2-7 | TRBV12-3/TRBV12-4 | TGTGCCAGCAGTTTTTCGGACCACGACGGCGAGGAGTACTTC | CASSFSDHDGEEYF
few | NA | 15 | TRBJ2-3 | TRBV7-9 | TGTGCCAGCAGCTTAGGATTAGGTGCCGCAGATACGCAGTATTTT | CASSLGLGAADTQYF
many | TRBD1 | 16 | TRBJ1-1 | TRBV6-2/TRBV6-3 | TGTGCCAGCAGTCACTGGGGGACAGGGCTGAACACTGAAGCTTTCTTT | CASSHWGTGLNTEAFF
NA | TRBD2 | 16 | TRBJ2-1 | TRBV27 | TGTGCCAGCAGCTCCGTAGCGGGAGTCGGGTACAATGAGCAGTTCTTC | CASSSVAGVGYNEQFF
few | NA | 13 | TRBJ1-5 | TRBV2 | TGTGCCAGCAGTGATTTAATGATCAAGCCCCAGCATTTT | CASSDLMIKPQHF